Listed below are T cell receptor beta chains from one sample, sequenced in a study of cytomegalovirus exposure and HLA in healthy donors. Profiled with immunoSEQ multiplex PCR; TCRdb holds only in-frame clones, not every one. The top ten hold about 1.7% of the sample, which has 120,000 to 150,000 clones, about 80% seen once. The sample taken for sequencing was PBMCs. The receptors here all came from a young woman in good health and CMV-seronegative. Both conserved end residues are part of each CDR3. Fields, in order: V gene, J gene, D gene, clone size, CDR3 DNA, CDR3 protein. D genes are given only for firm matches. For some rows the clone size is stated as once, few or many, or as a class when expanded; others skip it.

v_call: TRBV2
j_call: TRBJ1-2
d_call: TRBD1
clone_size: -
cdr3_nt: TGTGCCAGCAGTTACCGACAGGGGAGTTATGGCTACACCTTC
cdr3_aa: CASSYRQGSYGYTF

v_call: TRBV15
j_call: TRBJ1-2
d_call: TRBD1
clone_size: -
cdr3_nt: TGTGCCACCAGCTCCCTAAGGGGACAGGGGAACTATGGCTACACCTTC
cdr3_aa: CATSSLRGQGNYGYTF

v_call: TRBV5-1
j_call: TRBJ2-1
d_call: -
clone_size: once
cdr3_nt: TGCGCCAGCAGCTTGGGAGGGAATCCCTCCTACAATGAGCAGTTCTTC
cdr3_aa: CASSLGGNPSYNEQFF

v_call: TRBV5-1
j_call: TRBJ2-2
d_call: -
clone_size: -
cdr3_nt: TGCGCCAGCAGCTTGGGACCGCGGGCCCCAGCTGGGGAGCTGTTTTTT
cdr3_aa: CASSLGPRAPAGELFF

v_call: TRBV4-1
j_call: TRBJ2-2
d_call: -
clone_size: -
cdr3_nt: TGCGCCAGCAGCAAATTGACAACCGGGGAGCTGTTTTTT
cdr3_aa: CASSKLTTGELFF

v_call: TRBV5-4
j_call: TRBJ2-3
d_call: TRBD2
clone_size: -
cdr3_nt: TGTGCCAGCAGCCCGACCAGCGGGGGCCCCTTCGTTCGCACAGATACGCAGTATTTT
cdr3_aa: CASSPTSGGPFVRTDTQYF

v_call: TRBV13
j_call: TRBJ2-1
d_call: TRBD2
clone_size: -
cdr3_nt: TGTGCCAGCAGGTACAGCGGGGCACACAATGAGCAGTTCTTC
cdr3_aa: CASRYSGAHNEQFF

v_call: TRBV18
j_call: TRBJ1-1
d_call: -
clone_size: -
cdr3_nt: TGTGCCAGCTCACCCGCGGGGGGGGCAGGGGCCACTGAAGCTTTCTTT
cdr3_aa: CASSPAGGAGATEAFF

v_call: TRBV7-2
j_call: TRBJ2-5
d_call: TRBD2
clone_size: -
cdr3_nt: TGTGCCAGCAGCTTAGGACTAGCGGAACAAGAGACCCAGTACTTC
cdr3_aa: CASSLGLAEQETQYF

v_call: TRBV12-5
j_call: TRBJ2-1
d_call: TRBD2
clone_size: -
cdr3_nt: TGTGCTAGTGGTTTACTAGCGGGGGGGTACAATGAGCAGTTCTTC
cdr3_aa: CASGLLAGGYNEQFF

v_call: TRBV19
j_call: TRBJ2-7
d_call: -
clone_size: -
cdr3_nt: TGTGCCAGTAGTCCACAGGGTTCTTGGGACGAGCAGTACTTC
cdr3_aa: CASSPQGSWDEQYF

v_call: TRBV4-1
j_call: TRBJ1-1
d_call: -
clone_size: -
cdr3_nt: TGCGCCAGCAGCCAAGATAGGAGCCGCCCTAGGTACACTGAAGCTTTCTTT
cdr3_aa: CASSQDRSRPRYTEAFF

v_call: TRBV7-6
j_call: TRBJ1-4
d_call: TRBD1
clone_size: -
cdr3_nt: TGTGCCAGCAGCCTCGGACAGGGGGTTGCAACTAATGAAAAACTGTTTTTT
cdr3_aa: CASSLGQGVATNEKLFF

v_call: TRBV2
j_call: TRBJ1-1
d_call: TRBD1
clone_size: -
cdr3_nt: TGTGCCAGCAGAAGGGGACAGGCCGAACCTGAAGCTTTCTTT
cdr3_aa: CASRRGQAEPEAFF

v_call: TRBV10-2
j_call: TRBJ2-2
d_call: TRBD1
clone_size: -
cdr3_nt: TGCGCCAGCAGGGGACAGGGGGGCACCGGGGAGCTGTTTTTT
cdr3_aa: CASRGQGGTGELFF

v_call: TRBV6-6
j_call: TRBJ1-3
d_call: -
clone_size: -
cdr3_nt: TGTGCCAGCAGTATCGGGACACTTGCGTCTGGAAACACCATATATTTT
cdr3_aa: CASSIGTLASGNTIYF

v_call: TRBV19
j_call: TRBJ1-2
d_call: -
clone_size: once
cdr3_nt: TGTGCCAGTAGTATTAGCGGGGCTGGCTACACCTTC
cdr3_aa: CASSISGAGYTF

v_call: TRBV5-1
j_call: TRBJ2-1
d_call: -
clone_size: -
cdr3_nt: TGCGCCAGCAGCGACGGGACAAGACACAATGAGCAGTTCTTC
cdr3_aa: CASSDGTRHNEQFF

v_call: TRBV5-1
j_call: TRBJ1-1
d_call: TRBD1
clone_size: -
cdr3_nt: TGCGCCAGCAGTATTGGGTCCGGACAGGGGCACACTGAAGCTTTCTTT
cdr3_aa: CASSIGSGQGHTEAFF

v_call: TRBV6-1
j_call: TRBJ1-5
d_call: -
clone_size: few
cdr3_nt: TGTGCCAGCAGTGAAGGGCAGATCCGCGGGCCCCAGCATTTT
cdr3_aa: CASSEGQIRGPQHF

v_call: TRBV27
j_call: TRBJ2-7
d_call: TRBD1
clone_size: -
cdr3_nt: TGTGCCAGCAGTCCGGGACAGGGTATGAACTACGAGCAGTACTTC
cdr3_aa: CASSPGQGMNYEQYF

v_call: TRBV6-5
j_call: TRBJ1-2
d_call: TRBD1
clone_size: -
cdr3_nt: TGTGCCAGCAGTTCCTCCGGGACAGGGAGTACGAGCTACACCTTC
cdr3_aa: CASSSSGTGSTSYTF

v_call: TRBV2
j_call: TRBJ2-7
d_call: -
clone_size: -
cdr3_nt: TGTGCCAGCCGCGACCGGGACAAGAACTACGAGCAGTACTTC
cdr3_aa: CASRDRDKNYEQYF

v_call: TRBV7-6
j_call: TRBJ2-7
d_call: TRBD1
clone_size: -
cdr3_nt: TGTGCCAGCAGCTTGGGAAGGGGGCCGTACGAGCAGTACTTC
cdr3_aa: CASSLGRGPYEQYF

v_call: TRBV7-6
j_call: TRBJ2-5
d_call: -
clone_size: -
cdr3_nt: TGTGCCAGCAGCAAGACAGGATTCCAAGAGACCCAGTACTTC
cdr3_aa: CASSKTGFQETQYF

v_call: TRBV5-1
j_call: TRBJ1-2
d_call: -
clone_size: -
cdr3_nt: TGCGCCAGCAGCTTGCCCGCAGGGAACTATGGCTACACCTTC
cdr3_aa: CASSLPAGNYGYTF

v_call: TRBV6-1
j_call: TRBJ2-3
d_call: TRBD2
clone_size: -
cdr3_nt: TGTGCCAGCGCACGACTAGCGGGGAGAGATACGCAGTATTTT
cdr3_aa: CASARLAGRDTQYF

v_call: TRBV7-3
j_call: TRBJ2-2
d_call: TRBD2
clone_size: -
cdr3_nt: TGTGCCAGCAGCTTAACTCTAGCGGGGTCGGCCGGGGAGCTGTTTTTT
cdr3_aa: CASSLTLAGSAGELFF

v_call: TRBV7-9
j_call: TRBJ1-2
d_call: -
clone_size: -
cdr3_nt: TGTGCCAGCAGCCCGAGGGCGGGGTTGTATGGCTACACCTTC
cdr3_aa: CASSPRAGLYGYTF

v_call: TRBV19
j_call: TRBJ1-1
d_call: -
clone_size: -
cdr3_nt: TGTGCCAGTAGTATTAGTGAGGGTACTGAAGCTTTCTTT
cdr3_aa: CASSISEGTEAFF

v_call: TRBV7-8
j_call: TRBJ1-1
d_call: -
clone_size: -
cdr3_nt: TGTGCCAGCAGCGCACAGGAGATCCTGAACACTGAAGCTTTCTTT
cdr3_aa: CASSAQEILNTEAFF

v_call: TRBV11-2
j_call: TRBJ1-1
d_call: -
clone_size: once
cdr3_nt: TGTGCCAGCAGCTCCACCAAGGGCCCGGGATTCTCTGAGGCTTTCTTT
cdr3_aa: CASSSTKGPGFSEAFF

v_call: TRBV6-5
j_call: TRBJ2-1
d_call: -
clone_size: few
cdr3_nt: TGTGCCAGCAAAGACAGATCCTACAATGAGCAGTTCTTC
cdr3_aa: CASKDRSYNEQFF

v_call: TRBV27
j_call: TRBJ1-6
d_call: TRBD1
clone_size: -
cdr3_nt: TGTGCCAGCAGTTCCGATACAGGGGTAAGCTCACCCCTCCACTTT
cdr3_aa: CASSSDTGVSSPLHF

v_call: TRBV5-5
j_call: TRBJ1-2
d_call: TRBD1
clone_size: -
cdr3_nt: TGTGCCAGCAGCTGGACGGGGGACAGCAACTATGGCTACACCTTC
cdr3_aa: CASSWTGDSNYGYTF

v_call: TRBV5-4
j_call: TRBJ2-7
d_call: TRBD2
clone_size: -
cdr3_nt: TGTGCCAGCAGCTTCCCCGGCGGGACTACCTACGAGCAGTACTTC
cdr3_aa: CASSFPGGTTYEQYF

v_call: TRBV2
j_call: TRBJ2-7
d_call: TRBD1
clone_size: once
cdr3_nt: TGTGCCAGCAGCCACGACAGGGTGGAATACGAGCAGTACTTC
cdr3_aa: CASSHDRVEYEQYF

v_call: TRBV5-4
j_call: TRBJ1-1
d_call: -
clone_size: few
cdr3_nt: TGTGCCAGCAGCTTCTACGGGGGTTTAACTGAAGCTTTCTTT
cdr3_aa: CASSFYGGLTEAFF

v_call: TRBV4-3
j_call: TRBJ1-2
d_call: TRBD1
clone_size: -
cdr3_nt: TGCGCCAGCAGCCAAGATTGGACAGGGGTGGGCTACACCTTC
cdr3_aa: CASSQDWTGVGYTF

v_call: TRBV27
j_call: TRBJ1-1
d_call: -
clone_size: -
cdr3_nt: TGTGCCAGCAGTTTATCGGGGGGTAGGGCCCGGAACACTGAAGCTTTCTTT
cdr3_aa: CASSLSGGRARNTEAFF

v_call: TRBV6-1
j_call: TRBJ2-1
d_call: -
clone_size: -
cdr3_nt: TGTGCCAGCAGTGGGAGAGGGACAACTCATAATGAGCAGTTCTTC
cdr3_aa: CASSGRGTTHNEQFF

v_call: TRBV15
j_call: TRBJ1-1
d_call: -
clone_size: once
cdr3_nt: TGTGCCACCAGCATGGGGGCGACTACTGAAGCTTTCTTT
cdr3_aa: CATSMGATTEAFF